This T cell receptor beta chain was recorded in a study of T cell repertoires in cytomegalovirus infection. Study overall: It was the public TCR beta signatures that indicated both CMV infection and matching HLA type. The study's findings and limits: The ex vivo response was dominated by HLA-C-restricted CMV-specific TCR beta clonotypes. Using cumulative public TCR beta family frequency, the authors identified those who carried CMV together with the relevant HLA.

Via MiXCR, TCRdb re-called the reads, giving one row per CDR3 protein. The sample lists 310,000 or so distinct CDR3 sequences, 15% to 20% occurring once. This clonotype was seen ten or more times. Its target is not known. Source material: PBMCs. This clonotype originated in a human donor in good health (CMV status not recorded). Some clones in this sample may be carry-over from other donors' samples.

CDR3 DNA: TGTGCCAGCAGTTTAACGGACGGTTATAATTCACCCCTCCACTTT. This translates into CASSLTDGYNSPLHF. This chain connects TRBV6-1 to TRBJ1-6; D not resolved. The CDR3 extends over 15 amino acids. The V end was cut by 5 bases, the J end by 4 bases, with 12 bases between. Germline V gene data show CDR1 as MNHNS and CDR2 as SASEGT.